This section outlines one T cell receptor (beta chain) sequence together with its context. The target antigen is unknown. This specimen belongs to a study of OX40 agonist ivuxolimab in advanced cancers. Study-level information: Patients received the agonistic anti-OX40 (CD134) antibody ivuxolimab. Previous treatment with anti-PD-1, anti-PD-L1 or anti-CTLA-4 therapy was allowed; about 37% had received some. Study conclusions and caveats: Certain nonresponding patients likewise had low normalized T-cell clonal expansion. In the 0.1 to 3.0 mg/kg range, CD4+ and CD8+ blood T cells had expanded clonally by week 6.

The CDR3 totals 15 residues. Germline V gives CDR1 SGHRS, CDR2 YFSETQ. V gave up 2 bases and J gave up 1 base, with 12 bases separating them. Clones were sequenced by immunoSEQ multiplex PCR, and TCRdb holds only the in-frame ones, with some missing. The sample comprises roughly 17,000 clones, about four fifths of which are singletons, and approximately 14% rests with the top ten. The material sequenced was CD4+ or CD8+ T cells sorted from blood, taken in a trial of the OX40 agonist ivuxolimab. This sequence originates from an adult with an advanced solid tumor such as melanoma, head and neck, liver or kidney cancer. V and J are TRBV5-1 and TRBJ2-5; D is tentatively TRBD1 or TRBD2 (5 bases each). In nucleotides, the CDR3 is TGCGCCAGCAGCTTCCAAGGGACGTTCCAAGAGACCCAGTACTTC. This sequence encodes CASSFQGTFQETQYF.